These 20 T cell receptor beta chains originate from one sample sequenced in a study of blood T cell repertoires in COVID-19. Clones were sequenced by immunoSEQ multiplex PCR, and TCRdb holds only the in-frame ones, with some missing. The profile shows 240,000 or so clones, approximately 85% of them singletons. The sequencing sample was made of peripheral blood. These receptors all come from a woman younger than 45 with acute or convalescent COVID-19.

The chain employs TRBV19 and TRBJ2-2; D call uncertain. In germline, CDR1 is LNHDA, CDR2 SQIVND (reference sequence). The germline V and J ends were trimmed by 1 base and 1 base, with 10 bases remaining between them. The CDR3 length is 16 residues. DNA for the CDR3: TGTGCCAGTAGTATAGCGTCGAGGAAGAACACCGGGGAGCTGTTTTTT. Its translation is CASSIASRKNTGELFF.

The V and J genes are TRBV19 and TRBJ1-5; no definite D call. CDR3 length equals 19 residues. V was trimmed by 3 bases and J by 0 bases, leaving 21 bases between them. Germline V gene lookup returns CDR1 LNHDA and CDR2 SQIVND (reference sequence). CDR3 DNA: TGTGCCAGTAGTATCCTCCGCGTAGGGAGGCTAAATAGCAATCAGCCCCAGCATTTT. Protein sequence: CASSILRVGRLNSNQPQHF.

The CDR3 coding sequence is TGTGCCAGCAGCCAAGTAAGGCAGGGGGCTAGGACCTACGAGCAGTACTTC. Translating it yields CASSQVRQGARTYEQYF. The chain employs TRBV3-1 (or the pseudogene TRBV3-2) and TRBJ2-7; TRBD1 aligns across 8 bases. Germline lookup yields CDR1 LGHDT and CDR2 YNNKEL (reference sequence). The CDR3 sequence is 17 residues long. V was pared by 1 base and J by 2 bases, with 10 bases of the junction left unmatched.

This chain joins TRBV30 and TRBJ1-6; weak D call: TRBD1 (5 bases). There are 15 residues in the CDR3. CDR1 GTSNPN and CDR2 SVGIG come from the germline V gene (reference sequence). V lost 2 bases, J lost 8 bases, and 16 bases lay in between. CDR3 in DNA: TGTGCCTGGAGTTCCCCGACAGAACGGCATTCACCCCTCCACTTT. Amino acids: CAWSSPTERHSPLHF. The whole variable domain, remainder taken from reference TRBV30 and TRBJ1-6, is SQTIHQWPATLVQPVGSPLSLECTVEGTSNPNLYWYRQAAGRGLQLLFYSVGIGQISSEVPQNLSASRPQDRQFILSSKKLLLSDSGFYLCAWSSPTERHSPLHFGNGTRLTVT.

The chain joins TRBV7-9 to TRBJ1-4; unclear D gene. V lost 5 bases and J lost 8, with 9 bases in between. From germline, CDR1 is SEHNR and CDR2 FQNEAQ (reference sequence). CDR3 length: 12 amino acids. CDR3 sequence: CASSNYWEKLFF. The CDR3 DNA reads TGTGCCAGCAGCAATTACTGGGAAAAACTGTTTTTT.

The V and J genes are TRBV3-1 (or the pseudogene TRBV3-2) and TRBJ1-1; D perhaps matches TRBD1 (6 bases). V dropped 0 bases and J dropped 8 bases, with 10 bases sitting between them. In germline, CDR1 is LGHDT, CDR2 YNNKEL (reference sequence). The CDR3 runs 13 residues. DNA for the CDR3: TGTGCCAGCAGCCAAGATGGGGGCAGGGAAGCTTTCTTT. Protein sequence: CASSQDGGREAFF.

V is TRBV27 and J is TRBJ2-2; TRBD2 agrees at 7 bases. The trim removed 6 bases at V and 3 bases at J, leaving 7 bases unmatched. Germline CDR1 and CDR2: MNHEY and SMNVEV (reference sequence). The CDR3 runs 15 residues. CDR3 in amino acids: CASRTGGLDTGELFF. CDR3 DNA: TGTGCCAGCAGGACGGGAGGCCTGGACACCGGGGAGCTGTTTTTT.

This clone was detected a few times. The chain couples TRBV19 to TRBJ2-7; 8 bases agree with TRBD1. The CDR3 has 13 residues. The germline gives CDR1 LNHDA, CDR2 SQIVND (reference sequence). The J segment lost 5 bases and the V segment lost 6 bases, leaving 6 bases of the junction unmatched. The DNA of the CDR3 is TGTGCCAGTAGGACGACAGGGGACCACGAGCAGTACTTC. Its translation is CASRTTGDHEQYF.

This chain uses TRBV5-1 with TRBJ2-1; maybe TRBD1 (6 bases). The CDR3 runs to 15 residues. V was cut by 0 bases and J by 2 bases, with 9 bases left in between. Per germline, CDR1 SGHRS and CDR2 YFSETQ. CDR3 amino acids: CASSLEDSTYNEQFF. DNA for the CDR3: TGCGCCAGCAGCTTGGAGGACAGTACCTACAATGAGCAGTTCTTC.

The rearrangement uses TRBV24-1 and TRBJ1-2; D is unresolved. V was shortened by 4 bases and J by 6 bases, with 11 bases between the two germline ends. The CDR3 is 13 amino acids. Germline V gene data show CDR1 as KGHDR and CDR2 as SFDVKD. In DNA, the CDR3 is TGTGCCACCAGTGAAAATCGACAACATGGCTACACCTTC. The encoded protein is CATSENRQHGYTF.

This chain connects TRBV9 to TRBJ2-2; 8 bases align to TRBD2. Germline V gene data show CDR1 as SGDLS and CDR2 as YYNGEE. This CDR3 is built from 17 residues. The junction had 14 bases not matched to a gene; V was cut back by 5 bases and J by 5 bases. CDR3 sequence reads: CASRDELGAGGTGELFF. As DNA, the CDR3 is TGTGCCAGCAGAGACGAGCTGGGGGCGGGAGGAACCGGGGAGCTGTTTTTT.

The gene calls are TRBV6-6 and TRBJ2-3; D possibly corresponds to TRBD2 (6 bases). CDR3 size: 14 residues. V lost 5 bases and J 2 bases, leaving 11 bases between the germline ends. Germline assignment: CDR1 MNHNY and CDR2 SVGAGI (reference sequence). The CDR3 region is CASSRTTYTDTQYF. In DNA, the CDR3 is TGTGCCAGCAGTCGGACTACATACACAGATACGCAGTATTTT.

The count of this clone is one. The chain recombines TRBV6-5 with TRBJ2-3; D may be TRBD1 (5 bases). Trimming stripped 1 base from V and 5 bases from J, with 13 bases between. The germline V gene encodes CDR1 MNHEY and CDR2 SVGAGI. The CDR3 is 15 residues long. As DNA, the CDR3 is TGTGCCAGCAGTTACTGGGGCGATGTGGGAGATACGCAGTATTTT. Translation: CASSYWGDVGDTQYF.

The chain employs TRBV5-6 and TRBJ1-4; possibly TRBD1 for D (6 bases). V lost 8 bases and J lost 7, with 24 bases in between. Germline loops: CDR1 SGHDT, CDR2 YYEEEE. The CDR3 contains 16 residues. The CDR3 nucleotides are TGTGCCAGTACGCGAAACACGGGGGGCCAGGGTGAAAAACTGTTTTTT. Amino acid sequence: CASTRNTGGQGEKLFF. The full variable domain, with the rest looked up from reference TRBV5-6 and TRBJ1-4, is DAGVTQSPTHLIKTRGQQVTLRCSPKSGHDTVSWYQQALGQGPQFIFQYYEEEERQRGNFPDRFSGHQFPNYSSELNVNALLLGDSALYLCASTRNTGGQGEKLFFGSGTQLSVL.

The rearrangement joins TRBV27 to TRBJ1-2; 8 nucleotides match TRBD1. V shed 3 bases, J shed 8 bases, and the junction held 11 bases outside the gene matches. Germline lookup yields CDR1 MNHEY and CDR2 SMNVEV (reference sequence). This CDR3 has 15 residues. The CDR3: CASSFLGQGAGGYTF. CDR3 DNA sequence: TGTGCCAGCAGTTTTCTTGGGCAGGGGGCGGGGGGCTACACCTTC.

V gene TRBV4-3 combines with J gene TRBJ2-7; D ambiguous. Germline-derived CDR1 and CDR2 are LGHNA and YSLEER. Trimming took off 3 bases at V and 3 bases at J, with 15 bases between the two ends. This CDR3 contains 15 residues. The CDR3, as DNA: TGCGCCAGCAGCCACCGGTGGCAGGCTAACTACGAGCAGTACTTC. This translates into CASSHRWQANYEQYF.

The V gene is TRBV6-5, the J gene TRBJ2-2, with no clear D. Trimming left V 9 bases short and J 1 base short, with 3 bases between. Germline values: CDR1 MNHEY, CDR2 SVGAGI. The CDR3 is made up of 11 amino acids. The DNA for the CDR3 is TGTGCCAGTATGAACACCGGGGAGCTGTTTTTT. Translating gives CASMNTGELFF.

The chain recombines TRBV9 with TRBJ2-7; 11 bases line up with TRBD1. The V gene end was trimmed by 0 bases and the J gene end by 7 bases; junction bases not matched to a gene: 6. This CDR3 spans 15 amino acids. Germline V gives CDR1 SGDLS, CDR2 YYNGEE. CDR3 sequence reads: CASSVEGQGAREQYF. The CDR3 coding sequence is TGTGCCAGCAGCGTAGAAGGACAGGGGGCTCGGGAGCAGTACTTC. Based on the CDR3 plus reference TRBV9 and TRBJ2-7, the full variable domain is DSGVTQTPKHLITATGQRVTLRCSPRSGDLSVYWYQQSLDQGLQFLIQYYNGEERAKGNILERFSAQQFPDLHSELNLSSLELGDSALYFCASSVEGQGAREQYFGPGTRLTVT.

CDR3 loop: CASSLTVRGAANTGELFF. In DNA, the CDR3 is TGTGCCAGCAGCTTAACGGTCCGGGGGGCGGCGAACACCGGGGAGCTGTTTTTT. The chain carries TRBV7-3 and TRBJ2-2; maybe TRBD2 (7 bases). The ends were cut back, 0 bases at V and 0 bases at J, with 14 bases in the middle. Germline V CDR1 and CDR2: SGHTA, FQGTGA. The length of the CDR3 is 18 residues.

The genes are TRBV19 and TRBJ2-3; D may be TRBD2 (7 bases). The CDR3 runs to 17 residues. The V gene's germline CDR1 is LNHDA and CDR2 SQIVND (reference sequence). The ends were cut back, 3 bases at V and 6 bases at J, with 22 bases in the middle. For the CDR3, the DNA is TGTGCCAGTAGTATTTTAGGCGGACTAGGGGGTTTGGATACGCAGTATTTT. Translated: CASSILGGLGGLDTQYF. Supplemented by reference TRBV19 and TRBJ2-3, the full variable domain reads DGGITQSPKYLFRKEGQNVTLSCEQNLNHDAMYWYRQDPGQGLRLIYYSQIVNDFQKGDIAEGYSVSREKKESFPLTVTSAQKNPTAFYLCASSILGGLGGLDTQYFGPGTRLTVL.